This T cell receptor beta chain was identified during a study of OX40 agonist ivuxolimab in advanced cancers. The overall study: The group had a mean age of about 60 years, ranged from about 23 to 85, and was just under 85% male.

Looked up from germline, CDR1 is SNHLY and CDR2 is FYNNEI. The ends were cut back, 0 bases at V and 2 bases at J, with 7 bases in the middle. The CDR3 loop spans 15 amino acids. TCRdb keeps only in-frame clones here, not all; method: immunoSEQ multiplex PCR. The sample shows tens of thousands of clones, around 82% of them seen only once. Comments on this clone: Its antigen is not known.

Study-wide findings and caveats: No determination was made of the antigen specificity of the expanded peripheral T cells. Doses of 0.1 to 3.0 mg/kg were accompanied by clonal expansion of CD4+ and CD8+ blood T cells by week 6.

The J gene is TRBJ2-2, the V gene TRBV2; weak D call: TRBD2 (5 bases). This TCR was recovered from an adult with an advanced solid tumor such as melanoma, head and neck, liver or kidney cancer. Here the sequenced sample was CD4+ or CD8+ T cells sorted from blood, taken in a trial of the OX40 agonist ivuxolimab. The CDR3 loop is CASSEAGKNTGELFF. CDR3 sequence (DNA): TGTGCCAGCAGTGAAGCCGGGAAAAACACCGGGGAGCTGTTTTTT.